This is a list of T cell receptor beta chains from one sample in a study of CD8 T cells in ankylosing spondylitis. TCRdb analysed the 5' RACE reads with MiXCR anew, one entry per CDR3 protein. The sample includes 200,000 to 250,000 distinct CDR3 sequences, 15% to 20% of them seen just once. Sequencing used blood, either unsorted or a sorted T cell fraction (not recorded which). The receptors were gathered from a male donor with ankylosing spondylitis. Both conserved end residues are part of each CDR3. D genes are given only for firm matches. The listing skips clone size in some rows; elsewhere it reads once, few, many or a size class.

d_gene: -; j_gene: TRBJ1-6; v_gene: TRBV5-6; abundance: few; CDR3aa: CASSRGQGPGFNSPLHF; CDR3nt: TGTGCCAGCAGCCGTGGTCAGGGGCCGGGGTTTAATTCACCCCTCCACTTT
d_gene: -; j_gene: TRBJ2-1; v_gene: TRBV11-1; abundance: -; CDR3aa: CASTYNAPQIQYYNEQFF; CDR3nt: TGTGCCAGCACCTACAATGCTCCCCAGATCCAATACTACAATGAGCAGTTCTTC
d_gene: -; j_gene: TRBJ2-7; v_gene: TRBV28; abundance: -; CDR3aa: CASKGGVSYEQYF; CDR3nt: TGTGCCAGCAAGGGAGGCGTTTCCTACGAGCAGTACTTC
d_gene: TRBD2; j_gene: TRBJ2-3; v_gene: TRBV20-1; abundance: -; CDR3aa: CSAGDSGGEADTQYF; CDR3nt: TGCAGTGCTGGAGACTCGGGAGGAGAGGCAGATACGCAGTATTTT
d_gene: -; j_gene: TRBJ1-1; v_gene: TRBV20-1; abundance: -; CDR3aa: CSARDTAGLDTEAFF; CDR3nt: TGCAGTGCTAGAGATACGGCGGGGTTGGACACTGAAGCTTTCTTT
d_gene: -; j_gene: TRBJ2-7; v_gene: TRBV12-3/TRBV12-4; abundance: few; CDR3aa: CASSFTRGRGNSYEQYF; CDR3nt: TGTGCCAGCAGCTTCACACGGGGGAGAGGGAACTCCTACGAGCAGTACTTC
d_gene: -; j_gene: TRBJ2-5; v_gene: TRBV7-9; abundance: few; CDR3aa: CASSLGWRGHQMTQYF; CDR3nt: TGTGCCAGCAGCTTAGGGTGGCGGGGGCACCAGATGACCCAGTACTTC
d_gene: -; j_gene: TRBJ2-3; v_gene: TRBV12-3/TRBV12-4; abundance: -; CDR3aa: CASSPFEAGRDTQYF; CDR3nt: TGTGCCAGCAGCCCTTTCGAGGCGGGAAGAGATACGCAGTATTTT
d_gene: TRBD1; j_gene: TRBJ2-3; v_gene: TRBV20-1; abundance: few; CDR3aa: CSATGQGIRADTQYF; CDR3nt: TGCAGTGCTACGGGACAGGGGATTAGGGCAGATACGCAGTATTTT
d_gene: -; j_gene: TRBJ2-3; v_gene: TRBV7-9; abundance: -; CDR3aa: CASSLGPQGTDTQYF; CDR3nt: TGTGCCAGCAGCTTAGGTCCGCAGGGCACAGATACGCAGTATTTT
d_gene: TRBD2; j_gene: TRBJ2-1; v_gene: TRBV7-2; abundance: -; CDR3aa: CASSGWGGSNEQFF; CDR3nt: TGTGCCAGCAGCGGCTGGGGCGGGAGTAATGAGCAGTTCTTC
d_gene: -; j_gene: TRBJ2-7; v_gene: TRBV5-6; abundance: once; CDR3aa: CASSFGKGYEQYF; CDR3nt: TGTGCCAGCAGCTTTGGGAAGGGCTACGAGCAGTACTTC
d_gene: -; j_gene: TRBJ1-1; v_gene: TRBV27; abundance: few; CDR3aa: CASSPGTPNTEAFF; CDR3nt: TGTGCCAGCAGTCCCGGGACACCGAACACTGAAGCTTTCTTT
d_gene: TRBD2; j_gene: TRBJ2-7; v_gene: TRBV27; abundance: -; CDR3aa: CASGGGAQGYEQYF; CDR3nt: TGTGCCAGCGGGGGAGGGGCGCAGGGCTACGAGCAGTACTTC
d_gene: -; j_gene: TRBJ2-2; v_gene: TRBV12-3/TRBV12-4; abundance: many; CDR3aa: CASSLQLAGTGELFF; CDR3nt: TGTGCCAGCAGCTTGCAACTAGCCGGAACCGGGGAGCTGTTTTTT
d_gene: -; j_gene: TRBJ2-1; v_gene: TRBV7-8; abundance: -; CDR3aa: CASSFDNNEQFF; CDR3nt: TGTGCCAGCAGCTTCGACAACAATGAGCAGTTCTTC
d_gene: -; j_gene: TRBJ2-2; v_gene: TRBV7-9; abundance: -; CDR3aa: CASSFAGGPDTGELFF; CDR3nt: TGTGCCAGCAGCTTTGCAGGGGGGCCGGACACCGGGGAGCTGTTTTTT
d_gene: -; j_gene: TRBJ2-7; v_gene: TRBV27; abundance: -; CDR3aa: CATSWDASSYEQYF; CDR3nt: TGTGCCACCTCCTGGGACGCGAGCTCCTACGAGCAGTACTTC
d_gene: -; j_gene: TRBJ2-3; v_gene: TRBV5-1; abundance: -; CDR3aa: CASSLEPLSSGRYSTDTQYF; CDR3nt: TGCGCCAGCAGCTTGGAACCTTTAAGTAGTGGCAGGTATAGCACAGATACGCAGTATTTT
d_gene: TRBD2; j_gene: TRBJ2-7; v_gene: TRBV5-1; abundance: few; CDR3aa: CASSLEGEGEQYF; CDR3nt: TGCGCCAGCAGCTTAGAAGGGGAGGGCGAGCAGTACTTC
d_gene: TRBD2; j_gene: TRBJ2-7; v_gene: TRBV28; abundance: few; CDR3aa: CASSFTSGSYSSYEQYF; CDR3nt: TGTGCCAGCAGTTTTACTAGCGGGAGCTATAGCTCCTACGAGCAGTACTTC
d_gene: TRBD1; j_gene: TRBJ1-2; v_gene: TRBV4-1; abundance: -; CDR3aa: CASSQDPAGGDGYTF; CDR3nt: TGCGCCAGCAGCCAAGACCCGGCAGGGGGAGATGGCTACACCTTC
d_gene: TRBD1; j_gene: TRBJ2-7; v_gene: TRBV9; abundance: -; CDR3aa: CASSDGQGDLEQYF; CDR3nt: TGTGCCAGCAGCGACGGACAGGGGGATCTGGAGCAGTACTTC
d_gene: -; j_gene: TRBJ2-7; v_gene: TRBV3-1; abundance: few; CDR3aa: CASSQDYEGGYEQYF; CDR3nt: TGTGCCAGCAGCCAAGATTATGAGGGAGGCTACGAGCAGTACTTC
d_gene: TRBD1; j_gene: TRBJ2-7; v_gene: TRBV7-9; abundance: few; CDR3aa: CASSLPGTGVYEQYF; CDR3nt: TGTGCCAGCAGCCTCCCTGGGACAGGGGTCTACGAGCAGTACTTC
d_gene: -; j_gene: TRBJ1-1; v_gene: TRBV12-3/TRBV12-4; abundance: -; CDR3aa: CASSLVSTQAEAFF; CDR3nt: TGTGCCAGCAGTTTAGTGAGCACGCAGGCTGAAGCTTTCTTT
d_gene: TRBD1; j_gene: TRBJ1-5; v_gene: TRBV11-1; abundance: -; CDR3aa: CASSFSGTGGSLSNQPQHF; CDR3nt: TGTGCCAGCAGCTTTTCCGGGACAGGGGGGAGTCTTAGCAATCAGCCCCAGCATTTT
d_gene: TRBD2; j_gene: TRBJ2-1; v_gene: TRBV24-1; abundance: -; CDR3aa: CATSDPLSGSGHNEQFF; CDR3nt: TGTGCCACCAGTGATCCTTTAAGCGGGAGTGGCCACAATGAGCAGTTCTTC
d_gene: -; j_gene: TRBJ2-7; v_gene: TRBV27; abundance: -; CDR3aa: CASSLSGNYEQYF; CDR3nt: TGTGCCAGCAGTTTATCCGGGAATTACGAGCAGTACTTC
d_gene: TRBD1; j_gene: TRBJ1-2; v_gene: TRBV5-6; abundance: -; CDR3aa: CASSRDRALEGYTF; CDR3nt: TGTGCCAGCAGCCGTGACAGGGCCCTGGAAGGCTACACCTTC
d_gene: TRBD1; j_gene: TRBJ1-6; v_gene: TRBV4-1; abundance: -; CDR3aa: CASSHWDREDSPLHF; CDR3nt: TGCGCCAGCAGCCACTGGGACAGGGAGGATTCACCCCTCCACTTT
d_gene: -; j_gene: TRBJ2-7; v_gene: TRBV5-4; abundance: medium-sized; CDR3aa: CASSSGNNYEQYF; CDR3nt: TGTGCCAGCAGCTCGGGGAACAATTACGAGCAGTACTTC
d_gene: TRBD1; j_gene: TRBJ2-1; v_gene: TRBV7-6; abundance: many; CDR3aa: CASSLGGTGTYNEQFF; CDR3nt: TGTGCCAGCAGCTTAGGGGGGACAGGGACCTACAATGAGCAGTTCTTC
d_gene: TRBD1; j_gene: TRBJ2-7; v_gene: TRBV4-1; abundance: -; CDR3aa: CASSQDYGTGGRYEQYF; CDR3nt: TGCGCCAGCAGCCAAGATTATGGGACAGGGGGGCGATACGAGCAGTACTTC
d_gene: -; j_gene: TRBJ2-7; v_gene: TRBV6-2/TRBV6-3; abundance: few; CDR3aa: CASSYYQTSSEQYF; CDR3nt: TGTGCCAGCAGTTACTACCAAACTAGCTCCGAGCAGTACTTC
d_gene: TRBD1; j_gene: TRBJ2-7; v_gene: TRBV19; abundance: -; CDR3aa: CASSPTSVTGLTYEQYF; CDR3nt: TGTGCCAGTTCCCCCACTAGTGTGACAGGGCTAACCTACGAGCAGTACTTC
d_gene: -; j_gene: TRBJ2-1; v_gene: TRBV7-7; abundance: few; CDR3aa: CASSLAGAPYNEQFF; CDR3nt: TGTGCTAGCAGCTTAGCAGGGGCCCCCTACAATGAGCAGTTCTTC
d_gene: TRBD2; j_gene: TRBJ2-1; v_gene: TRBV27; abundance: few; CDR3aa: CASMARGGRNEQFF; CDR3nt: TGTGCCAGCATGGCCCGGGGGGGCCGTAATGAGCAGTTCTTC
d_gene: -; j_gene: TRBJ1-4; v_gene: TRBV4-1; abundance: few; CDR3aa: CASSDDTVLLGTNEKLFF; CDR3nt: TGCGCCAGCAGCGACGACACGGTCCTCCTCGGCACTAATGAAAAACTGTTTTTT
d_gene: -; j_gene: TRBJ2-7; v_gene: TRBV7-9; abundance: many; CDR3aa: CASSPSISSFGEQYF; CDR3nt: TGTGCCAGCAGCCCTAGCATTTCCAGTTTCGGCGAGCAGTACTTC
d_gene: -; j_gene: TRBJ2-1; v_gene: TRBV2; abundance: few; CDR3aa: CASASLVNEQFF; CDR3nt: TGTGCCAGCGCCAGTTTAGTCAATGAGCAGTTCTTC
d_gene: -; j_gene: TRBJ2-7; v_gene: TRBV10-3; abundance: -; CDR3aa: CAISESVGESYEQYF; CDR3nt: TGTGCCATCAGTGAGTCGGTAGGTGAATCCTACGAGCAGTACTTC
d_gene: -; j_gene: TRBJ1-2; v_gene: TRBV10-2; abundance: few; CDR3aa: CASSETNPVGGYTF; CDR3nt: TGCGCCAGCAGTGAGACCAATCCGGTCGGAGGCTACACCTTC
d_gene: -; j_gene: TRBJ2-1; v_gene: TRBV29-1; abundance: few; CDR3aa: CSVEDGAYRGTEQFF; CDR3nt: TGCAGCGTTGAAGATGGAGCCTACCGTGGGACTGAGCAGTTCTTC
d_gene: -; j_gene: TRBJ2-7; v_gene: TRBV25-1; abundance: -; CDR3aa: CASSDSVYEQYF; CDR3nt: TGTGCCAGCAGTGATTCGGTCTACGAGCAGTACTTC
d_gene: -; j_gene: TRBJ2-6; v_gene: TRBV6-4; abundance: -; CDR3aa: CASSDSQVSSSGANVLTF; CDR3nt: TGTGCCAGCAGTGACTCCCAGGTCAGCAGCTCTGGGGCCAACGTCCTGACTTTC
d_gene: -; j_gene: TRBJ2-7; v_gene: TRBV20-1; abundance: few; CDR3aa: CSARLRASYEQYF; CDR3nt: TGCAGTGCTAGACTCCGGGCTTCCTACGAGCAGTACTTC
d_gene: -; j_gene: TRBJ2-6; v_gene: TRBV4-3; abundance: -; CDR3aa: CASSYWTFASGANVLTF; CDR3nt: TGCGCCAGCAGCTATTGGACCTTTGCCTCTGGGGCCAACGTCCTGACTTTC
d_gene: TRBD1; j_gene: TRBJ2-1; v_gene: TRBV4-1; abundance: few; CDR3aa: CASSHGTGERPPQRPYNEQFF; CDR3nt: TGCGCCAGCAGCCACGGGACAGGGGAACGACCGCCCCAAAGGCCGTACAATGAGCAGTTCTTC
d_gene: -; j_gene: TRBJ1-1; v_gene: TRBV29-1; abundance: few; CDR3aa: CSVEVEQNTEAFF; CDR3nt: TGCAGCGTTGAAGTGGAACAGAACACTGAAGCTTTCTTT
d_gene: TRBD2; j_gene: TRBJ2-1; v_gene: TRBV20-1; abundance: -; CDR3aa: CSASVWAGDWDEQFF; CDR3nt: TGCAGTGCTAGCGTTTGGGCGGGAGATTGGGATGAGCAGTTCTTC
d_gene: -; j_gene: TRBJ1-1; v_gene: TRBV6-5; abundance: -; CDR3aa: CASRGVGTEAFF; CDR3nt: TGTGCCAGCCGGGGGGTGGGCACTGAAGCTTTCTTT